This TCR beta chain was observed in a study of cytomegalovirus exposure and HLA in healthy donors. Study results and caveats: Both high specificity and high sensitivity reportedly marked the classifier's diagnosis of cytomegalovirus status.

Regarding this clone: Its antigen is unknown.

Donors were drawn from the approximately 120-subject validation cohort, separate from the approximately 620-subject first cohort. The CDR3 totals 15 residues. Losses at the gene ends were 4 bases for V and 5 bases for J; bases not matched to a gene: 7. Germline V gene data show CDR1 as MDHEN and CDR2 as SYDVKM. The method was immunoSEQ multiplex PCR; TCRdb's version includes in-frame clones alone and lacks a portion of them. The sample has over 250,000 clones; 86% are singletons. The chain recombines TRBV28 with TRBJ2-7, with TRBD1 identical over 11 bases. The receptor comes from a woman under 30 in good health and CMV-seronegative. Sequencing input: PBMCs. The CDR3 sequence: CASSSGQGATNEQYF. In nucleotides, the CDR3 is TGTGCCAGCAGTTCTGGACAGGGGGCCACGAACGAGCAGTACTTC.